One and the same sample provided the 2 T cell receptor beta chains below, sequenced in a study of response to subunit inactivated influenza vaccine. TCRdb re-analysed the RT-PCR reads in MiXCR, keeping a single row per CDR3 protein. The sample lists fewer than 250,000 distinct CDR3 sequences; approximately 15% were seen once. This material consisted of CD8+ T cells sorted from PBMCs, taken less than 6 days after vaccination. The receptors originated from a man between 50 and 59 years old who received an inactivated influenza vaccine.

In this sample, this clonotype turned up a few times. The V and J genes are TRBV7-9 and TRBJ2-7; 9 nucleotides line up with TRBD1. Germline-derived CDR1 and CDR2 are SEHNR and FQNEAQ (reference sequence). After removal of 5 bases from V and 2 bases from J, the junction contained 10 bases not matched to a gene. This CDR3 is 16 amino acids long. This chain's CDR3 is CASSVTSGTGTYEQYF. The CDR3 DNA sequence: TGTGCCAGCAGCGTAACTTCCGGGACAGGGACCTACGAGCAGTACTTC.

In its sample, this clonotype was seen many times. J is TRBJ2-3 and V is TRBV6-4; D tentatively fits TRBD1 or TRBD2 (6 bases each). CDR3 length: 16 residues. Germline CDR1 MRHNA, CDR2 SNTAGT. Between the trimmed V and J ends, which lost 6 bases and 0 bases, there was a span of 16 bases. The CDR3 DNA reads as TGTGCCAGCAGCCCGGAGGGGGAGTGGAGCACAGATACGCAGTATTTT. This codes for CASSPEGEWSTDTQYF.